Listed below are T cell receptor beta chains from one sample, sequenced in a study of control samples from healthy donors and cancer patients. Method: immunoSEQ multiplex PCR; TCRdb's copy keeps in-frame clones and lacks some. This sample carries 130,000 or so clones, around 94% of them seen once, and the ten largest clones take around 12%. The sample consisted of blood. The source of these receptors is a man in his forties in good health. Both conserved end residues are part of each CDR3. Fields, in order: D gene, J gene, V gene, clone size, CDR3 DNA, CDR3 protein. The D gene is left open where the match is weak. Clone size, where shown, is once, few, many, or a class for clones that have expanded.

. | TRBJ2-1 | TRBV11-1 | . | TGTGCCAGCAGCTTAGCATACAGGAGCATCTACAATGAGCAGTTCTTC | CASSLAYRSIYNEQFF
TRBD2 | TRBJ2-5 | TRBV30 | . | TGTGCCTGGAGTGGGCGAGCGGGAGGGCCGGGAGAGACCCAGTACTTC | CAWSGRAGGPGETQYF
TRBD1 | TRBJ1-5 | TRBV18 | once | TGTGCCAGCTCGAAGGACAGGGGGGGACCTTATAGCAATCAGCCCCAGCATTTT | CASSKDRGGPYSNQPQHF
. | TRBJ1-1 | TRBV27 | . | TGTGCCAGCAGTGAAACAGGGTGGGTCACTGAAGCTTTCTTT | CASSETGWVTEAFF
. | TRBJ1-1 | TRBV4-3 | . | TGCGCCAGCAGCCAAGACCAGAGCACTGAAGCTTTCTTT | CASSQDQSTEAFF
. | TRBJ2-1 | TRBV29-1 | . | TGCAGCGTTCCTGGGGCTACCTACAATGAGCAGTTCTTC | CSVPGATYNEQFF
TRBD1 | TRBJ1-1 | TRBV27 | . | TGTGCCAGCAGTTTGTCTTCGTTCAGGGGGGTGACGACTGAAGCTTTCTTT | CASSLSSFRGVTTEAFF
. | TRBJ2-7 | TRBV21-1 | . | TGTGCCAGCAGCTTACGACAGGGGGGCGACGAGCAGTACTTC | CASSLRQGGDEQYF
. | TRBJ1-3 | TRBV7-3 | . | TGTGCCAGCAGCCCCTTGGGGGGGCCGGGCACCATATATTTT | CASSPLGGPGTIYF
. | TRBJ1-5 | TRBV6-5 | once | TGTGCCAGCAGTTACTCCCGGGGAGAACAGCCCCAGCATTTT | CASSYSRGEQPQHF
TRBD1 | TRBJ1-1 | TRBV5-1 | . | TGCGCCAGCAGCTGGGGGGACAGGGATTACAACACTGAAGCTTTCTTT | CASSWGDRDYNTEAFF